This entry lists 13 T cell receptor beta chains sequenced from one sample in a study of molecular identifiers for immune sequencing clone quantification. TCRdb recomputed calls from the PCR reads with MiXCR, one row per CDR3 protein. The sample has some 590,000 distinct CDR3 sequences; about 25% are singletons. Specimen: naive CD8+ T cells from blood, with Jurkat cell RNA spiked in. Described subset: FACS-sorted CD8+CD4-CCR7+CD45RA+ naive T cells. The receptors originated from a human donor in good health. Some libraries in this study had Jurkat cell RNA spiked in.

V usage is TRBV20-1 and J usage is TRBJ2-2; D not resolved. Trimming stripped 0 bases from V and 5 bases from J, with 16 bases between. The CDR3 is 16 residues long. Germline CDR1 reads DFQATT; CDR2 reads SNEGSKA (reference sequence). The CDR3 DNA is TGCAGTGCTAGAGATCGAACTGGAGTGGGAACCGGGGAGCTGTTTTTT. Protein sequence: CSARDRTGVGTGELFF.

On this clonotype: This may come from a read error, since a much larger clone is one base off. The CDR3 region is CSARGTSRALTYEQYF. In DNA, the CDR3 is TGCAGTGCTAGAGGGACTAGCAGGGCCCTTACCTACGAGCAGTACTTC. The chain uses TRBV20-1 and TRBJ2-7; 8 bases are a match to TRBD2. The V gene end was trimmed by 1 base and the J gene end by 2 bases; junction bases not matched to a gene: 10. Germline assignment: CDR1 DFQATT and CDR2 SNEGSKA (reference sequence). CDR3 length equals 16 residues.

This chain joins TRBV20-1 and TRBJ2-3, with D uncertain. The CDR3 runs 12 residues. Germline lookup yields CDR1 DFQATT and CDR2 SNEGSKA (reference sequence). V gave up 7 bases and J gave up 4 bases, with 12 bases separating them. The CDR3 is CSGAIVADTQYF. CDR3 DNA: TGCAGTGGAGCGATAGTAGCAGATACGCAGTATTTT.

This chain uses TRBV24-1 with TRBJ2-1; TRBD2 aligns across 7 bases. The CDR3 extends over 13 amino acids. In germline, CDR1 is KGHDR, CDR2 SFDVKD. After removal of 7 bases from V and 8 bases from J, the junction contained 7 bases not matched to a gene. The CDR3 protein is CATRGGDTDEQFF. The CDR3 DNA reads TGTGCCACCAGGGGGGGGGATACGGATGAGCAGTTCTTC.

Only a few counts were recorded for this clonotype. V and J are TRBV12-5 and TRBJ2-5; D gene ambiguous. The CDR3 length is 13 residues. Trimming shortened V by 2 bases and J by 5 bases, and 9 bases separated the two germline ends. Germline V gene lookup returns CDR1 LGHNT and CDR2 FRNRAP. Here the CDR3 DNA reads TGTGCTAGTGGTTTGCCACGGTGGGAGACCCAGTACTTC. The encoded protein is CASGLPRWETQYF.

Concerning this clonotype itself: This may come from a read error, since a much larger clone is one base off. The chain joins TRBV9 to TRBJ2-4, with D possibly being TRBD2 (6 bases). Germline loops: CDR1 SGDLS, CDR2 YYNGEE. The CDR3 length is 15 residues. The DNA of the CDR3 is TGTGCCAGCAGCGTAGCTGGAGCGGGCGTAAACATTCGGTACTTC. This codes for CASSVAGAGVNIRYF.

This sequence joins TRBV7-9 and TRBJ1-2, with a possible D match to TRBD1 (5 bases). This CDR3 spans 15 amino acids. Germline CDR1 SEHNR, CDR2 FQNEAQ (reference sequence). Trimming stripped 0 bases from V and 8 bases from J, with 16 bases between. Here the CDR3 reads CASSLARGQGYGYTF. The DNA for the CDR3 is TGTGCCAGCAGCTTAGCGCGGGGCCAGGGCTACGGCTACACCTTC.

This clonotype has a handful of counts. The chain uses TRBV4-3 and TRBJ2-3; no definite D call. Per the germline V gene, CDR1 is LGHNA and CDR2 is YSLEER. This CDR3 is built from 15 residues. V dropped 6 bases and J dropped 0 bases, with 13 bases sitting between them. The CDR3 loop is CASRPEVVSTDTQYF. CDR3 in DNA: TGCGCCAGCAGACCCGAGGTGGTTAGCACAGATACGCAGTATTTT.

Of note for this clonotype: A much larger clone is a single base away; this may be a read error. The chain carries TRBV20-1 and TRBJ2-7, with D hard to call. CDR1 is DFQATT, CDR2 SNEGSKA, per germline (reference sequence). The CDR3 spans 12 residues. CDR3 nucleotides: TGCACCCCGGATAGCAGGAGATACGAGCAGTACTTC. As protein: CTPDSRRYEQYF.

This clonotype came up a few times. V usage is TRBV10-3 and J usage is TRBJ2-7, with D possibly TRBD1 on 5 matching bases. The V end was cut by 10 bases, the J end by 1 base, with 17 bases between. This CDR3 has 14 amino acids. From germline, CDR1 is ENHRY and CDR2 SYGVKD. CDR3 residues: CATALFGHSYEQYF. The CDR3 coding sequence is TGTGCCACCGCCCTTTTTGGACATTCCTACGAGCAGTACTTC.

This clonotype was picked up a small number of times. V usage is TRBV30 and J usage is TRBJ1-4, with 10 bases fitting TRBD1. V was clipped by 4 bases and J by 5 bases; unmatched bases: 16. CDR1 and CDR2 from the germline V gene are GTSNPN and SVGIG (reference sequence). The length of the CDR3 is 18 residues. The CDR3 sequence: CAWTQARDRGERNEKLFF. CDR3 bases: TGTGCCTGGACCCAAGCCCGGGACAGGGGCGAACGGAATGAAAAACTGTTTTTT.

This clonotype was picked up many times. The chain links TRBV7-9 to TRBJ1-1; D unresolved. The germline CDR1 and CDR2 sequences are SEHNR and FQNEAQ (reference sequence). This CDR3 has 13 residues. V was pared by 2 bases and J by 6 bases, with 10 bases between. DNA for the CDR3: TGTGCCAGCAGCTTACTAAGTCTTCCTGAAGCTTTCTTT. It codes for CASSLLSLPEAFF.

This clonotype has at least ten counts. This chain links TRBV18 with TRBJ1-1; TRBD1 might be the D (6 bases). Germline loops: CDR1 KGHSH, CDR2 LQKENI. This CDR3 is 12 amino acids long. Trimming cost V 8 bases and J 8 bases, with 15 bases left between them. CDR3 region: CASAAGTTEAFF. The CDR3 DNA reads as TGTGCCAGCGCGGCCGGGACAACCGAAGCTTTCTTT.